The rows below give T cell receptor beta chains drawn from one sample of a study of regulatory T cells in long-lasting Graves disease. Using its own MiXCR run on the multiplex PCR reads, TCRdb lists one record per CDR3 protein. The data contain about 400,000 distinct CDR3 sequences, 15% of them singletons. A further study also used this sample, focusing on T cells in Graves' hyperthyroidism and ophthalmopathy.

The sequencing used peripheral blood mononuclear cells (PBMCs), collected at new diagnosis, from a patient treated with antithyroid drugs. The receptors here all came from a woman in her thirties or forties with Graves disease. CDR3s leave out the opening cysteine and the closing phenylalanine or tryptophan. The D gene is left open where the match is weak.

j_gene: TRBJ2-5
d_gene: TRBD2
v_gene: TRBV27
CDR3aa: ASSSLAGGPGETQY

j_gene: TRBJ2-1
d_gene: .
v_gene: TRBV6-5
CDR3aa: ASSYSRGSKSYNEQF

j_gene: .
d_gene: .
v_gene: TRBV6-2/TRBV6-3
CDR3aa: ASTIGRGRETQY

j_gene: TRBJ2-3
d_gene: TRBD2
v_gene: TRBV24-1
CDR3aa: AVKRESADTQY

j_gene: TRBJ2-7
d_gene: TRBD1
v_gene: TRBV2
CDR3aa: ASSEIGQAYEQY

j_gene: TRBJ2-6
d_gene: .
v_gene: TRBV7-8
CDR3aa: ATQDSLSGANVLT

j_gene: TRBJ2-1
d_gene: .
v_gene: TRBV10-3
CDR3aa: AISSSEGPYSYNEQF

j_gene: TRBJ2-5
d_gene: .
v_gene: TRBV15
CDR3aa: ATSRDLSEETQY

j_gene: TRBJ2-3
d_gene: TRBD2
v_gene: TRBV5-8
CDR3aa: ASSPTGTSGNTDTQY

j_gene: TRBJ1-5
d_gene: TRBD1
v_gene: TRBV6-9
CDR3aa: ASSYSNRDRYSNQPQH

j_gene: TRBJ2-2
d_gene: TRBD2
v_gene: TRBV12-3/TRBV12-4
CDR3aa: ASGEGNTGELF

j_gene: TRBJ1-2
d_gene: TRBD1
v_gene: TRBV24-1
CDR3aa: ATSDEQGRNGYT

j_gene: TRBJ2-1
d_gene: .
v_gene: TRBV27
CDR3aa: ASSDSTYNEQF

j_gene: TRBJ2-2
d_gene: TRBD2
v_gene: TRBV12-5
CDR3aa: ASGLVRITSGRGGDTGELF

j_gene: TRBJ2-2
d_gene: TRBD2
v_gene: TRBV7-9
CDR3aa: ASRAPAGDAGELF

j_gene: TRBJ2-2
d_gene: .
v_gene: TRBV24-1
CDR3aa: ATSEWQTGELF

j_gene: TRBJ2-5
d_gene: .
v_gene: TRBV7-9
CDR3aa: ASSPRGSQETQY

j_gene: TRBJ2-3
d_gene: TRBD1
v_gene: TRBV20-1
CDR3aa: SAWEDRVMSDTQY

j_gene: TRBJ1-5
d_gene: .
v_gene: TRBV28
CDR3aa: ASRTLRQGANSNQPQH

j_gene: TRBJ2-1
d_gene: TRBD2
v_gene: TRBV7-9
CDR3aa: ASSSPGLAGVHEQF

j_gene: TRBJ1-1
d_gene: TRBD1
v_gene: TRBV5-1
CDR3aa: ASSLTTGGVNTEAF

j_gene: TRBJ2-1
d_gene: .
v_gene: TRBV6-1
CDR3aa: ASSRSPGNFNEQF

j_gene: TRBJ2-7
d_gene: .
v_gene: TRBV3-1
CDR3aa: ASSQQSSSRSEQY